This T cell receptor (beta chain) was observed in a study of blood T cell repertoires in COVID-19. On the study more broadly: Sites across the United States, Italy and Spain contributed samples from acute and convalescent COVID-19.

This clone was recorded only once. Looked up from germline, CDR1 is SGHRS and CDR2 is YFSETQ. The CDR3 has 16 amino acids. The trim removed 2 bases at V and 0 bases at J, leaving 2 bases unmatched. Repertoires were generated with immunoSEQ multiplex PCR, while TCRdb's copy carries only in-frame clones and drops some. Of about 290,000 clones in the sample, around 85% were seen once. Sequencing input: peripheral blood. The TCR was taken from a woman between 50 and 59 years old with active or convalescent COVID-19. The J gene is TRBJ2-7, the V gene TRBV5-1; the match to TRBD2 covers 13 bases. The CDR3 protein is CASSFRTSGSSYEQYF. The DNA for the CDR3 is TGCGCCAGCAGCTTCAGGACTAGCGGGAGCTCCTACGAGCAGTACTTC. Complete variable domain (other parts from reference TRBV5-1 and TRBJ2-7): KAGVTQTPRYLIKTRGQQVTLSCSPISGHRSVSWYQQTPGQGLQFLFEYFSETQRNKGNFPGRFSGRQFSNSRSEMNVSTLELGDSALYLCASSFRTSGSSYEQYFGPGTRLTVT.